This T cell receptor (beta chain) emerged from a study of sequential checkpoint blockade in melanoma. Treatment noted: randomized to nivolumab then ipilimumab (arm A) or the reverse (arm B). The CDR3 is 16 amino acids. V gave up 1 base and J gave up 3 bases; unmatched junction bases: 8. Per germline, CDR1 ENHRY and CDR2 SYGVKD. Sequenced by immunoSEQ multiplex PCR; TCRdb stores in-frame clones only, minus some. The table includes 15,000 to 20,000 clones, more than 60% detected once. The receptor was derived from a human donor with melanoma. The chain links TRBV10-3 to TRBJ1-2, with 7 bases identical to TRBD1. The sample in question was CD8+ T cells sorted from blood (inferred from file names), obtained from a patient given nivolumab and ipilimumab in sequence. CDR3 nucleotide sequence: TGTGCCATCAGTGAGTGGGGACAGAACTCCGACTATGGCTACACCTTC. It encodes CAISEWGQNSDYGYTF.